This record covers a single TCR beta chain. The germline gives CDR1 SGHKS, CDR2 YYEKEE (reference sequence). V lost 4 bases, J lost 2 bases, and 13 bases stayed unmatched. The CDR3 totals 18 residues. These data come from a study of blood T cell repertoires in COVID-19. Produced via immunoSEQ multiplex PCR; TCRdb's table is partial and in-frame only. This table has roughly 250,000 clones, 75% to 90% appearing once. This clonotype was obtained from a woman under 40 who had recovered from COVID-19. The V and J genes are TRBV5-5 and TRBJ2-3; 10 positions agree with TRBD1. Sequencing was carried out using PBMCs or T cells enriched from blood (not recorded which). The CDR3 coding sequence is TGTGCCAGCAGCACAGGACAGGGGGGCTCTAGTCTCACAGATACGCAGTATTTT. Its translation: CASSTGQGGSSLTDTQYF.